The entry that follows covers one TCR beta chain sequence. The target antigen is unknown. There were only healthy Caucasians among the donors. The sample is drawn from a study of identical twins. Findings and limits, study-wide: For zero-insertion analyses, partial confounding could come from invariant MAIT and iNKT cells.

Germline assignment: CDR1 KGHSH and CDR2 LQKENI. Trimming cost V 5 bases and J 2 bases, with 15 bases left between them. This CDR3 region has 15 residues. A template switching step contributed a universal primer site, while unique molecular identifiers were present in the cDNA. Each CDR3 protein is one row after TCRdb ran MiXCR on the 5' RACE reads. The sample includes about 240,000 distinct CDR3 sequences, roughly 13% of them seen just once. A further study also used this sample, focusing on yellow fever vaccine responses in identical twins.

The J gene is TRBJ2-5, the V gene TRBV18, with D perhaps TRBD2 (5 bases). This clonotype was sampled from a woman aged 18-29 years in good health. Sequenced input: memory (CD45RO+) T cells sorted from blood. As DNA, the CDR3 is TGTGCCAGCTCAACCTTTTCCGGGAATCAAGAGACCCAGTACTTC. Translated: CASSTFSGNQETQYF. Combining the CDR3 with reference TRBV18 and TRBJ2-5 gives the whole variable domain NAGVMQNPRHLVRRRGQEARLRCSPMKGHSHVYWYRQLPEEGLKFMVYLQKENIIDESGMPKERFSAEFPKEGPSILRIQQVVRGDSAAYFCASSTFSGNQETQYFGPGTRLLVL.